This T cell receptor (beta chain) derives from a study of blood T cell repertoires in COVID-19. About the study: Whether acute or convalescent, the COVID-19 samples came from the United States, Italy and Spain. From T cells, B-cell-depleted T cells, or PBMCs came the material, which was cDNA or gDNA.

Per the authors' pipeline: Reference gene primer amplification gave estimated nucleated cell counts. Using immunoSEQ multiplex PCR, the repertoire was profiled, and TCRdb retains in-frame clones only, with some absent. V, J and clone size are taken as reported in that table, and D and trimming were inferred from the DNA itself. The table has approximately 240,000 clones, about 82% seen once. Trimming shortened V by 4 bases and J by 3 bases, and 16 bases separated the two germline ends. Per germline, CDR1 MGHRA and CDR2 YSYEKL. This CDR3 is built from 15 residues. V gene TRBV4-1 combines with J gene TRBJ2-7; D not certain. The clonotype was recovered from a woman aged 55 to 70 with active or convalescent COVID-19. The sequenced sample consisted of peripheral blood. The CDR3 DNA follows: TGCGCCAGCAGCCCTATGACTGGGTACTTCTACGAGCAGTACTTC. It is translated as CASSPMTGYFYEQYF.